One sample yielded the 3 T cell receptor beta chains listed below, sequenced in a study of blood T cell repertoires in COVID-19 (TCRdb year 2020). Libraries were made using the immunoSEQ multiplex PCR assay. Not all clones reach the TCRdb copy of this immuneACCESS table, which keeps in-frame sequences only. Checked studies attribute under half of the gap to unresolved V genes and leave the rest unexplained. Within this sample are 98,000 or so clones, with 91% of them counted one time only. The ten largest clonotypes hold under 6.5% of the sample. The specimen sequenced was peripheral blood. The receptors derive from a human donor in a cohort sampled during active COVID-19.

This clone was counted a single time. This chain uses TRBV4-1 with TRBJ2-7; 10 positions agree with TRBD2. The V gene's germline CDR1 is MGHRA and CDR2 YSYEKL. Unmatched junction bases numbered 12, after V lost 1 base and J lost 3 bases. This CDR3 spans 18 amino acids. The CDR3 DNA reads as TGCGCCAGCAGCCAAGTTAGTTCCAGCGGGAGGGTGGACTACGAGCAGTACTTC. Translated, it gives CASSQVSSSGRVDYEQYF.

The chain is built from TRBV19 and TRBJ2-3; 10 bases match TRBD1. This CDR3 is built from 15 residues. Trimming removed 6 bases from V and 2 bases from J; junction bases left unmatched: 5. Germline V lookup: CDR1 LNHDA, CDR2 SQIVND (reference sequence). DNA for the CDR3: TGTGCCAGTAGCCGGACAGGGGGTATCACAGATACGCAGTATTTT. This sequence encodes CASSRTGGITDTQYF.

The chain recombines TRBV9 with TRBJ1-1; D unresolved. Germline assignment: CDR1 SGDLS and CDR2 YYNGEE. Trimming took off 4 bases at V and 5 bases at J, with 18 bases between the two ends. CDR3 size: 15 residues. CDR3 loop: CASSPLGGELTEAFF. The CDR3 coding sequence is TGTGCCAGCAGCCCCTTAGGCGGAGAGTTAACTGAAGCTTTCTTT. Complete variable domain (other parts from reference TRBV9 and TRBJ1-1): DSGVTQTPKHLITATGQRVTLRCSPRSGDLSVYWYQQSLDQGLQFLIQYYNGEERAKGNILERFSAQQFPDLHSELNLSSLELGDSALYFCASSPLGGELTEAFFGQGTRLTVV.